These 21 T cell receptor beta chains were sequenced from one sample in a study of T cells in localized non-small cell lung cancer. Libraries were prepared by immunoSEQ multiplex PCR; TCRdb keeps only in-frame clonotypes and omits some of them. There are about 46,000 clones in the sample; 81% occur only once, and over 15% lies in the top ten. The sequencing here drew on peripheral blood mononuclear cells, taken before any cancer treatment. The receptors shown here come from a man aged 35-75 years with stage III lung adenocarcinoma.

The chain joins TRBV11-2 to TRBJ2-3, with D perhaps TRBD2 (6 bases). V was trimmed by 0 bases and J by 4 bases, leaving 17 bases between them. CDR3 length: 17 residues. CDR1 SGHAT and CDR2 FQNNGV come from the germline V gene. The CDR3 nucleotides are TGTGCCAGCAGCTTAGATAGCGGCATCGGGCCTGCAGATACGCAGTATTTT. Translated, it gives CASSLDSGIGPADTQYF.

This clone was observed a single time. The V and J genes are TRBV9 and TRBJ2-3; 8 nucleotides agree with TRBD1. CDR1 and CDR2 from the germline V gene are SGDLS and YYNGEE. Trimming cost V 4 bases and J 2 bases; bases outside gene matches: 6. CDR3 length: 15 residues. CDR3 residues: CASSFTGGDTDTQYF. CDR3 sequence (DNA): TGTGCCAGCAGCTTTACAGGGGGTGACACAGATACGCAGTATTTT.

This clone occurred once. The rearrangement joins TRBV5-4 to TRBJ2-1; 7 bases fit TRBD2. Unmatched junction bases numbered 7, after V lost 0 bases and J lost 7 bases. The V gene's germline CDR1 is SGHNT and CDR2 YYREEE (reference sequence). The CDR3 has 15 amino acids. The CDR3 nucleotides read TGTGCCAGCAGCTTGGGTTGGGGACTACGGAATGAGCAGTTCTTC. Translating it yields CASSLGWGLRNEQFF.

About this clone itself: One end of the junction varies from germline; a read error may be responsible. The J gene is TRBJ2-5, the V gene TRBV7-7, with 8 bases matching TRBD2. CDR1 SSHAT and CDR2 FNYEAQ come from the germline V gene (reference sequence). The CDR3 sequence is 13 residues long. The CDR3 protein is CASSLGLGETQYF. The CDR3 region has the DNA TGTGCTAGCAGCCTGGGACTAGGAGAGACCCAGTACTTC.

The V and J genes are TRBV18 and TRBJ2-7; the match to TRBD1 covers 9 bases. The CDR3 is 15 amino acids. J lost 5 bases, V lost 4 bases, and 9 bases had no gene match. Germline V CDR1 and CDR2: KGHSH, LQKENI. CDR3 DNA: TGTGCCAGCTCACAAGCCCGACAGGGGGGAAACGAGCAGTACTTC. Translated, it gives CASSQARQGGNEQYF.

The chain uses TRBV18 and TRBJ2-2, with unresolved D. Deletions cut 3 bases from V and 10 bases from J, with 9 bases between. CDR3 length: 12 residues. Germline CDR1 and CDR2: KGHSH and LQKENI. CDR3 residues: CASSPEQVELFF. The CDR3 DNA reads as TGTGCCAGCTCACCCGAACAAGTGGAGCTGTTTTTT.

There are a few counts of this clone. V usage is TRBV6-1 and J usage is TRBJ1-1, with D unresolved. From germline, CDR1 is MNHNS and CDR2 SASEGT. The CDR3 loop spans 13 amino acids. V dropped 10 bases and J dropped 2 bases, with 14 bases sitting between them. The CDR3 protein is CATITEFNTEAFF. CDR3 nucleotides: TGTGCCACCATCACAGAGTTTAACACTGAAGCTTTCTTT.

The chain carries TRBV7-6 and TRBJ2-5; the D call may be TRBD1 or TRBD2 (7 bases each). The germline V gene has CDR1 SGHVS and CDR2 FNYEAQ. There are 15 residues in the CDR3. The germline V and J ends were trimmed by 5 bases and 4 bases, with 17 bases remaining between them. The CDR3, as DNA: TGTGCCAGCAGCCCCAAAACAGGGGAGGGAGAGACCCAGTACTTC. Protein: CASSPKTGEGETQYF.

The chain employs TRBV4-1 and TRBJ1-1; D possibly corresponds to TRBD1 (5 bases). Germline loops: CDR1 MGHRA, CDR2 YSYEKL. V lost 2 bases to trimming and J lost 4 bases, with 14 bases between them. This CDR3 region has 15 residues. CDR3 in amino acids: CASSQWQGASTEAFF. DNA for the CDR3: TGCGCCAGCAGCCAATGGCAGGGAGCGTCCACTGAAGCTTTCTTT.

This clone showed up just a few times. The CDR3 DNA follows: TGTGCCACCAGCAGGGGGATGGCTAGCACAGATACGCAGTATTTT. Translation: CATSRGMASTDTQYF. The chain joins TRBV15 to TRBJ2-3; D call uncertain. The germline gives CDR1 LNHNV, CDR2 YYDKDF (reference sequence). The CDR3 covers 15 residues. Trimming took off 3 bases at V and 0 bases at J, with 10 bases between the two ends.

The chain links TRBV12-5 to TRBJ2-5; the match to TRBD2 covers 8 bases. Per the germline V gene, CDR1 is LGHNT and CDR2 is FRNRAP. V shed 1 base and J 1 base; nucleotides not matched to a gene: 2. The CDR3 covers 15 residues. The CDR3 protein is CASGLGTSGQETQYF. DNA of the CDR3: TGTGCTAGTGGTTTGGGAACTAGCGGCCAAGAGACCCAGTACTTC.

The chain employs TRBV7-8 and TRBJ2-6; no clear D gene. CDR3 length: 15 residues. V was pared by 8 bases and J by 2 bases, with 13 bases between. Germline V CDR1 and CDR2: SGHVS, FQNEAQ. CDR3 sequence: CASHDRAPGANVLTF. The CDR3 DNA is TGTGCCAGCCATGATCGGGCACCTGGGGCCAACGTCCTGACTTTC.

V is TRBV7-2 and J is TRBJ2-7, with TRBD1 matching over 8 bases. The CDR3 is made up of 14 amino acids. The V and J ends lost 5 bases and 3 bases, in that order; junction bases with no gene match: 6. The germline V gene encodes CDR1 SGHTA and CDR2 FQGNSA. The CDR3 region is CASSLGQERYEQYF. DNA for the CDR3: TGTGCCAGCAGCCTGGGACAGGAGCGCTACGAGCAGTACTTC.

The DNA for the CDR3 is TGTGCCATCAGTGAGTCGACCTCCAATGAGCAGTTCTTC. Amino acids: CAISESTSNEQFF. The chain uses TRBV10-3 and TRBJ2-1; D remains ambiguous. CDR1 is ENHRY, CDR2 SYGVKD, per germline. V was shortened by 0 bases and J by 6 bases, with 6 bases between the two germline ends. The CDR3 runs to 13 residues.

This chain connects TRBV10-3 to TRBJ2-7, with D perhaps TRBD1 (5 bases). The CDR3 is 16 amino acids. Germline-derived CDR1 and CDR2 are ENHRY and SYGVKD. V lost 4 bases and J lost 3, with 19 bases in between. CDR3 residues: CAISGPRTGELYEQYF. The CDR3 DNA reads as TGTGCCATCAGTGGCCCGCGAACAGGTGAACTCTACGAGCAGTACTTC.

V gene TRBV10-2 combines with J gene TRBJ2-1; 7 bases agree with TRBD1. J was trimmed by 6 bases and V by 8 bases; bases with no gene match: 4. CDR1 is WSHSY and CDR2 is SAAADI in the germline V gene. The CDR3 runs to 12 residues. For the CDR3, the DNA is TGCGCCAGCGAGGGACAGAGCAATGAGCAGTTCTTC. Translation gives CASEGQSNEQFF.

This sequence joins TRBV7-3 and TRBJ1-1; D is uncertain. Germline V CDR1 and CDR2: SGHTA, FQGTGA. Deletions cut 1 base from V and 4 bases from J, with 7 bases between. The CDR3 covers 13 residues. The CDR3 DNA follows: TGTGCCAGCAGCTTAAGGGAAGGCACTGAAGCTTTCTTT. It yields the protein CASSLREGTEAFF.

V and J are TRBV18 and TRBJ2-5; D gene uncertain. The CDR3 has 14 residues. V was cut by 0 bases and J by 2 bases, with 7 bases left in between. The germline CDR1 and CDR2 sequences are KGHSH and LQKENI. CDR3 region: CASSPPGQQETQYF. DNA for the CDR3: TGTGCCAGCTCACCACCAGGGCAACAAGAGACCCAGTACTTC.

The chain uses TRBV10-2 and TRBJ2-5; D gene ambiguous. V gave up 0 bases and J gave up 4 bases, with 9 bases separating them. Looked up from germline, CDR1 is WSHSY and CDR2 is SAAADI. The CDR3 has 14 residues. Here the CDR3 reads CASSESWGGETQYF. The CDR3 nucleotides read TGCGCCAGCAGTGAGTCATGGGGTGGAGAGACCCAGTACTTC.

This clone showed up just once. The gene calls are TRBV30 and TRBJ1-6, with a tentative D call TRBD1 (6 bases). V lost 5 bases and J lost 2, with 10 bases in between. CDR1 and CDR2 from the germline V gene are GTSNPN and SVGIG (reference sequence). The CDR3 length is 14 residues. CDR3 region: CAWWDTTYNSPLHF. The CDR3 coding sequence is TGTGCCTGGTGGGACACCACCTATAATTCACCCCTCCACTTT.

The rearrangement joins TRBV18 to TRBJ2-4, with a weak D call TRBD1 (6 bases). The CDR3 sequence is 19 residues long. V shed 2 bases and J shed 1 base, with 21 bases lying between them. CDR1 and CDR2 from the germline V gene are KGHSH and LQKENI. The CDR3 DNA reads TGTGCCAGCTCACCATCCTCCGGCGGACAGCTAGGGGCCAAAAACATTCAGTACTTC. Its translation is CASSPSSGGQLGAKNIQYF.